One and the same sample provided the 11 T cell receptor beta chains below, sequenced in a study of shared clonotypes between healthy human individuals. The assay was immunoSEQ multiplex PCR, and TCRdb's table has in-frame clones only and misses some. The data contain 1,400,000 or so clones, around 98.5% of them singletons. The material sequenced was naive CD4+ T cells sorted from blood. Specified subset: CD45RA+ positively selected. The source is a man aged 25 to 40 in good health.

CDR3 sequence: CASSIRDSHSGNTIYF. CDR3 in DNA: TGTGCCAGTAGTATTCGGGACAGCCACTCTGGAAACACCATATATTTT. This chain uses TRBV19 with TRBJ1-3; TRBD1 matches 7 bases. Trimming took 3 bases from V and 0 from J; bases not matched to a gene: 5. This CDR3 contains 16 residues. Per germline, CDR1 LNHDA and CDR2 SQIVND (reference sequence).

V gene TRBV4-2 combines with J gene TRBJ1-1; D is uncertain. Germline lookup yields CDR1 LGHNA and CDR2 YNFKEQ. The CDR3 runs 13 residues. The V gene lost 0 bases and the J gene lost 1 base, with 3 bases spanning the gap. The CDR3: CASSQDTNTEAFF. Written as DNA, the CDR3 is TGTGCCAGCAGCCAAGATACGAACACTGAAGCTTTCTTT.

As for this clone: Other DNA sequences of this sample code for an identical CDR3. The V call is TRBV11-2, the J call TRBJ2-1; TRBD2 matches 9 bases. This CDR3 contains 15 residues. Unmatched junction bases numbered 2, after V lost 5 bases and J lost 0 bases. Per the germline V gene, CDR1 is SGHAT and CDR2 is FQNNGV. The CDR3 here is CASSVSGSSYNEQFF. CDR3 coding DNA: TGTGCCAGCAGCGTTAGCGGGAGCTCCTACAATGAGCAGTTCTTC.

This sequence joins TRBV18 and TRBJ1-1; D gene unclear. Trimming pared 2 bases from V and 1 base from J, leaving 5 bases between. CDR1 KGHSH and CDR2 LQKENI come from the germline V gene. The CDR3 consists of 13 residues. The CDR3 DNA reads as TGTGCCAGCTCACCAGCACAGAACACTGAAGCTTTCTTT. This encodes CASSPAQNTEAFF.

The chain carries TRBV30 and TRBJ2-7; possibly TRBD2 for D (5 bases). The germline CDR1 and CDR2 sequences are GTSNPN and SVGIG (reference sequence). This CDR3 contains 14 residues. Trimming cost V 2 bases and J 6 bases, with 17 bases left between them. In nucleotides, the CDR3 is TGTGCCTGGAGTCTAACTAGTCTAAACGGCGAGCAGTACTTC. Translating it yields CAWSLTSLNGEQYF.

This chain links TRBV6-4 with TRBJ1-4, with unresolved D. V lost 3 bases and J lost 10, with 15 bases in between. Per germline, CDR1 MRHNA and CDR2 SNTAGT. This CDR3 region has 14 residues. CDR3 bases: TGTGCCAGCAGTGAGGCCGTAGGGATTGGAAAACTGTTTTTT. Translation gives CASSEAVGIGKLFF.

The V and J genes are TRBV20-1 and TRBJ2-1; D might be TRBD2 (6 bases). The germline V gene has CDR1 DFQATT and CDR2 SNEGSKA (reference sequence). The CDR3 length is 11 residues. Trimming cost V 4 bases and J 10 bases, with 11 bases left between them. CDR3 sequence (DNA): TGCAGTGCTACAGCGGGCCAGGAGCAGTTCTTC. This translates into CSATAGQEQFF.

Of note for this clone: The same CDR3 is also encoded by other DNA sequences in this sample. The V call is TRBV5-1, the J call TRBJ2-1; TRBD2 matches 9 bases. After removal of 5 bases from V and 4 bases from J, the junction contained 4 bases not matched to a gene. Germline assignment: CDR1 SGHRS and CDR2 YFSETQ. This CDR3 has 14 residues. The CDR3 coding sequence is TGCGCCAGCAGAAGTAGCGGGAGTTACAATGAGCAGTTCTTC. As protein: CASRSSGSYNEQFF.

CDR3 DNA: TGTGCCAGCAGCCCGGGACTAGTAGAGGATACGCAGTATTTT. It codes for CASSPGLVEDTQYF. V is TRBV7-2 and J is TRBJ2-3, with 8 nucleotides matching TRBD2. J was trimmed by 6 bases and V by 5 bases; bases with no gene match: 7. CDR3 length: 14 residues. Germline CDR1 is SGHTA and CDR2 is FQGNSA.

This chain joins TRBV7-9 and TRBJ2-4; a possible D gene is TRBD2 (6 bases). With 5 bases removed from V and 7 bases from J, the gap between germline ends came to 12 bases. Germline V gene lookup returns CDR1 SEHNR and CDR2 FQNEAQ (reference sequence). The CDR3 runs 13 residues. CDR3 sequence reads: CASSGGVYNIQYF. The DNA for the CDR3 is TGTGCCAGCAGCGGCGGGGTTTATAACATTCAGTACTTC.

This chain links TRBV11-2 with TRBJ1-1; D gene unclear. V lost 1 base and J 2 bases, leaving 5 bases between the germline ends. The CDR3 runs to 13 residues. Germline CDR1 is SGHAT and CDR2 is FQNNGV. The CDR3 loop is CASSLVINTEAFF. In nucleotides, the CDR3 is TGTGCCAGCAGCTTAGTAATTAACACTGAAGCTTTCTTT.